A single sample is the source of the 9 T cell receptor beta chains below, sequenced in a study of early T cells in non-severe SARS-CoV-2 infection (dated by TCRdb to the early 2020s). Libraries were built with 5' RACE. The reads were generated on a NextSeq 500. The raw public data were reprocessed by TCRdb itself: fastp quality trimming at Q25, MiXCR clonotype calling, in-frame beta chains only. For every CDR3 protein sequence, its rows merge into one entry that carries the most common genes and DNA. Recorded for this sample are about 58,000 distinct CDR3 sequences; approximately 11% of them occurred a single time. The ten largest clones add up to approximately 10% of the sample. Specimen: whole blood. These TCRs come from an adult who was a healthcare worker with PCR-confirmed SARS-CoV-2 infection or an uninfected control (not recorded which).

This clonotype was picked up a small number of times. The gene calls are TRBV27 and TRBJ2-7; D perhaps matches TRBD2 (7 bases). Trimming pared 3 bases from V and 3 bases from J, leaving 12 bases between. The CDR3 consists of 14 residues. The germline V gene has CDR1 MNHEY and CDR2 SMNVEV (reference sequence). CDR3 bases: TGTGCCAGCAGTTTCGGAGGGGGGGACTACGAGCAGTACTTC. This sequence encodes CASSFGGGDYEQYF.

This rearrangement joins TRBV10-2 to TRBJ2-1, with D maybe TRBD2 (6 bases). This CDR3 has 13 amino acids. V lost 0 bases, J lost 8 bases, and 8 bases lay in between. CDR1 is WSHSY and CDR2 is SAAADI in the germline V gene. The CDR3 nucleotides read TGCGCCAGCAGTGAGTCCTGGAGGGATGAGCAGTTCTTC. It is translated as CASSESWRDEQFF.

The chain employs TRBV7-6 and TRBJ1-4; possible D gene TRBD1, 5 bases. Looked up from germline, CDR1 is SGHVS and CDR2 is FNYEAQ. The CDR3 extends over 13 amino acids. Trimming removed 4 bases from V and 8 bases from J, with 11 bases in between. This chain's CDR3 is CASSSQGREKLFF. CDR3 nucleotides: TGTGCCAGCAGCTCCCAGGGTCGGGAAAAACTGTTTTTT.

The V call is TRBV4-3, the J call TRBJ2-7; D is undetermined. Trimming removed 3 bases from V and 3 bases from J, with 15 bases in between. Germline assignment: CDR1 LGHNA and CDR2 YSLEER. This CDR3 is built from 15 residues. Here the CDR3 reads CASSQKLQSGYEQYF. The CDR3 coding sequence is TGCGCCAGCAGCCAGAAACTCCAGTCCGGCTACGAGCAGTACTTC.

Comment on this clonotype: This clone may be a read error of a much larger clone one base away. The chain joins TRBV28 to TRBJ2-4; 9 positions match TRBD1. The CDR3 totals 16 residues. Germline values: CDR1 MDHEN, CDR2 SYDVKM. CDR3 loop: CTSRGTGGASKNIQYF. The DNA for the CDR3 is TGTACCAGCAGAGGAACAGGGGGCGCCTCCAAAAACATTCAGTACTTC.

At least ten counts were recorded for this clonotype. The chain joins TRBV11-2 to TRBJ2-5; D call uncertain. Trimming pared 5 bases from V and 4 bases from J, leaving 17 bases between. The CDR3 covers 15 residues. The germline CDR1 and CDR2 sequences are SGHAT and FQNNGV. The CDR3 DNA sequence: TGTGCCAGCAGCCCCCCCGGGTTCGGTTCAGAGACCCAGTACTTC. Translating it yields CASSPPGFGSETQYF.

This chain joins TRBV6-6 and TRBJ1-1; tentative D call: TRBD1 (5 bases). Looked up from germline, CDR1 is MNHNY and CDR2 is SVGAGI (reference sequence). V was clipped by 10 bases and J by 1 base, with 7 bases between them. CDR3 length: 11 amino acids. CDR3 in DNA: TGTGCCATTACAGGGAACACTGAAGCTTTCTTT. It is translated as CAITGNTEAFF.

The table lists this clonotype with many counts. The chain carries TRBV27 and TRBJ2-7; a possible D gene is TRBD2 (5 bases). This CDR3 is 17 amino acids long. Trimming shortened V by 5 bases and J by 4 bases, and 24 bases separated the two germline ends. Germline V CDR1 and CDR2: MNHEY, SMNVEV (reference sequence). CDR3 in DNA: TGTGCCAGCAGTCACCTATCATCGATACGGGGTGGGTACGAGCAGTACTTC. Translating it yields CASSHLSSIRGGYEQYF.

This clonotype was picked up many times. The chain has TRBV6-2 or TRBV6-3 and TRBJ1-1, with D unresolved. This CDR3 spans 11 amino acids. The V gene lost 2 bases and the J gene lost 7 bases, with 5 bases spanning the gap. From germline, CDR1 is MNHEY and CDR2 SVGEGT. CDR3 in amino acids: CASSYGVEAFF. The CDR3 coding sequence is TGTGCCAGCAGTTACGGGGTTGAAGCTTTCTTT.